A single sample is the source of the 14 T cell receptor beta chains below, sequenced in a study of control samples from healthy donors and cancer patients. Sequencing used immunoSEQ multiplex PCR; TCRdb keeps in-frame clones, though not all of them. This sample has under 450,000 clones, with around 90% found just once. Sequencing used PBMCs. These receptors originate from a man between 40 and 49 years old with head and neck cancer.

V and J are TRBV7-3 and TRBJ2-7; 11 nucleotides align to TRBD1. Trimming took 1 base from V and 4 from J; bases not matched to a gene: 6. The CDR3 length is 16 residues. The germline V gene encodes CDR1 SGHTA and CDR2 FQGTGA. CDR3 sequence (DNA): TGTGCCAGCAGCTTAATGAGGACAGGGGGCGATTACGAGCAGTACTTC. Translation gives CASSLMRTGGDYEQYF. The whole variable domain, filled in from reference TRBV7-3 and TRBJ2-7, reads GAGVSQTPSNKVTEKGKYVELRCDPISGHTALYWYRQSLGQGPEFLIYFQGTGAADDSGLPNDRFFAVRPEGSVSTLKIQRTERGDSAVYLCASSLMRTGGDYEQYFGPGTRLTVT.

The CDR3 loop is CASSQVQGLGAEAFF. CDR3 bases: TGTGCCAGCAGCCAAGTCCAGGGCTTAGGAGCTGAAGCTTTCTTT. The chain employs TRBV14 and TRBJ1-1, with a tentative D call TRBD1 (5 bases). CDR1 is SGHDN, CDR2 FVKESK, per germline. This CDR3 has 15 amino acids. Trimming pared 1 base from V and 6 bases from J, leaving 15 bases between.

This clone occurred a few times. The chain carries TRBV7-8 and TRBJ2-7; no definite D call. Between the trimmed V and J ends, which lost 6 bases and 1 base, there was a span of 7 bases. CDR1 SGHVS and CDR2 FQNEAQ come from the germline V gene. The CDR3 length is 12 residues. CDR3 amino acids: CASSPNSYEQYF. The CDR3 nucleotides read TGTGCCAGCAGTCCAAATTCCTACGAGCAGTACTTC.

The chain employs TRBV7-8 and TRBJ2-7; 7 bases agree with TRBD1. Looked up from germline, CDR1 is SGHVS and CDR2 is FQNEAQ. This CDR3 is built from 16 residues. The V gene end was trimmed by 1 base and the J gene end by 7 bases; junction bases not matched to a gene: 13. The CDR3 sequence: CASSLDVSTGIREQYF. CDR3 nucleotides: TGTGCCAGCAGCTTAGATGTATCGACAGGGATACGGGAGCAGTACTTC.

The rearrangement joins TRBV5-4 to TRBJ2-5; TRBD2 matches at 12 bases. The germline V gene has CDR1 SGHNT and CDR2 YYREEE (reference sequence). The CDR3 covers 15 residues. Trimming at V came to 4 bases and at J to 4 bases, leaving 5 bases not matched to a gene. The CDR3: CASSPLAGGRETQYF. The CDR3, as DNA: TGTGCCAGCAGCCCGCTAGCGGGGGGGCGAGAGACCCAGTACTTC.

The chain is built from TRBV2 and TRBJ2-1; D might be TRBD1 or TRBD2, each matching 5 bases. V was trimmed by 6 bases and J by 2 bases, leaving 14 bases between them. The CDR3 spans 15 residues. Germline loops: CDR1 SNHLY, CDR2 FYNNEI. Written as DNA, the CDR3 is TGTGCCAGCAGCTCCGCCCGGGGCGCCTACAATGAGCAGTTCTTC. Its translation: CASSSARGAYNEQFF.

The rearrangement uses TRBV27 and TRBJ1-1; D call uncertain. V was trimmed by 4 bases and J by 5 bases, leaving 8 bases between them. The CDR3 covers 12 residues. Germline V CDR1 and CDR2: MNHEY, SMNVEV (reference sequence). The DNA of the CDR3 is TGTGCCAGCAGTTATCGACCGACTGAAGCTTTCTTT. Protein product: CASSYRPTEAFF.

The chain is built from TRBV14 and TRBJ2-5, with 9 bases identical to TRBD1. V dropped 0 bases and J dropped 4; count of bases not matched to a gene: 9. The CDR3 consists of 17 residues. Germline CDR1 is SGHDN and CDR2 is FVKESK. In DNA form, the CDR3 reads TGTGCCAGCAGCCAAGACCTGGGACAGGGAGTATTAGAGACCCAGTACTTC. As protein: CASSQDLGQGVLETQYF.

The chain employs TRBV11-2 and TRBJ2-1; possibly TRBD1 for D (6 bases). The ends were cut back, 1 base at V and 4 bases at J, with 20 bases in the middle. CDR3 length: 18 residues. CDR1 is SGHAT, CDR2 FQNNGV, per germline. CDR3 DNA sequence: TGTGCCAGCAGCTTAGGGTTTACAGGGCCCAACTTATACAATGAGCAGTTCTTC. This gives the protein CASSLGFTGPNLYNEQFF.

The chain uses TRBV5-4 and TRBJ2-7, with 7 bases fitting TRBD2. CDR3 length: 15 amino acids. CDR1 SGHNT and CDR2 YYREEE come from the germline V gene (reference sequence). The V gene end was trimmed by 4 bases and the J gene end by 4 bases; junction bases not matched to a gene: 11. CDR3 in amino acids: CASSQGLDPSYEQYF. CDR3 nucleotides: TGTGCCAGCAGCCAAGGACTAGACCCCTCGTACGAGCAGTACTTC.

This clone was counted once. The rearrangement joins TRBV5-1 to TRBJ2-7; 8 positions match TRBD1. Germline V gene data show CDR1 as SGHRS and CDR2 as YFSETQ. Trimming removed 3 bases from V and 5 bases from J; junction bases left unmatched: 7. This CDR3 has 14 residues. CDR3 bases: TGCGCCAGCAGCTACCGGGACAGGAAAAACGAGCAGTACTTC. Its translation is CASSYRDRKNEQYF.

This chain joins TRBV27 and TRBJ1-6, with a tentative D call TRBD1 (6 bases). Trimming shortened V by 3 bases and J by 6 bases, and 9 bases separated the two germline ends. Germline V gene lookup returns CDR1 MNHEY and CDR2 SMNVEV (reference sequence). The CDR3 spans 14 residues. The CDR3 DNA is TGTGCCAGCAGTTTCTCGGGGGCTAATTCACCCCTCCACTTT. Its protein is CASSFSGANSPLHF.

CDR3 amino acids: CASSVDWRTDTQYF. DNA for the CDR3: TGTGCCAGCAGCGTAGACTGGCGCACAGATACGCAGTATTTT. The genes are TRBV9 and TRBJ2-3; D is unresolved. Trimming cost V 0 bases and J 1 base, with 6 bases left between them. The CDR3 length is 14 residues. Germline V gene lookup returns CDR1 SGDLS and CDR2 YYNGEE.

The chain combines TRBV7-6 with TRBJ2-2; D remains unclear. The CDR3 has 15 amino acids. V was cut by 5 bases and J by 0 bases, with 10 bases left in between. Looked up from germline, CDR1 is SGHVS and CDR2 is FNYEAQ. The CDR3 region is CASSGYSANTGELFF. CDR3 bases: TGTGCCAGCAGCGGTTACAGCGCGAACACCGGGGAGCTGTTTTTT.